The 23 T cell receptor beta chains presented below share a single source sample, sequenced in a study of T cells in Graves' hyperthyroidism and ophthalmopathy. There were TCR beta CDR3 regions amplified from RNA transcripts. HTBI primers were the set used in a first-round RT-PCR of the TCR CDR3. TCRdb recomputed calls from the multiplex PCR reads with MiXCR, one row per CDR3 protein. The sample contains more than 300,000 distinct CDR3 sequences, approximately 17% of which appear only once. The specimen sequenced was blood. The receptors were sampled from a man aged 18 to 30 with Graves' ophthalmopathy.

The sample holds a few counts of this clonotype. The rearrangement joins TRBV13 to TRBJ1-1; D remains ambiguous. This CDR3 comprises 11 residues. Trimming cost V 8 bases and J 4 bases, with 8 bases left between them. Germline loops: CDR1 PRHDT, CDR2 FYEKMQ (reference sequence). CDR3 sequence (DNA): TGTGCCAGCGGGTTGGGCACTGAAGCTTTCTTT. It specifies CASGLGTEAFF.

Remarks on this clonotype: A junction end diverges from the germline sequence, so it may reflect a read error. V gene TRBV2 combines with J gene TRBJ1-5; D is ambiguous. CDR1 is SNHLY and CDR2 is FYNNEI in the germline V gene. This CDR3 has 12 residues. DNA of the CDR3: TGTGCCGGCAGTGCCCCCAGACAGCCCCAGCATTTT. Encoded protein: CAGSAPRQPQHF.

A word on this clonotype: A read error may be the cause here, since a much bigger clone is one base away. This sequence joins TRBV18 and TRBJ1-2; 7 bases agree with TRBD1. Germline CDR1 reads KGHSH; CDR2 reads LQKENI. CDR3 length: 13 residues. CDR3 DNA: TGTGCCAGCACACCAGACAGGGCGGTCGGCTACACCTTC. Its translation: CASTPDRAVGYTF.

In this sample, this clonotype turned up many times. CDR3 protein: CASSYRGVEGTEAFF. The CDR3 DNA follows: TGTGCCAGCAGTTACCGGGGGGTTGAGGGCACTGAAGCTTTCTTT. This chain uses TRBV6-5 with TRBJ1-1; TRBD1 is a possible D gene (5 bases). Trimming stripped 2 bases from V and 4 bases from J, with 14 bases between. The CDR3 sequence is 15 residues long. The germline V gene encodes CDR1 MNHEY and CDR2 SVGAGI.

This clonotype was seen only a few times. The chain uses TRBV20-1 and TRBJ1-2; 8 positions agree with TRBD1. Germline CDR1 and CDR2: DFQATT and SNEGSKA (reference sequence). The CDR3 contains 12 residues. V trimming: 4 bases; J trimming: 6 bases; junction bases outside the gene matches: 4. The CDR3 loop reads CSANTGGNGYTF. In nucleotides, the CDR3 is TGCAGTGCTAATACAGGGGGGAATGGCTACACCTTC.

This rearrangement joins TRBV5-4 to TRBJ2-7, with a tentative D call TRBD1 (5 bases). V lost 0 bases to trimming and J lost 5 bases, with 15 bases between them. Germline assignment: CDR1 SGHNT and CDR2 YYREEE (reference sequence). CDR3 length: 15 amino acids. The CDR3 DNA sequence: TGTGCCAGCAGCTTGGGCTGGGGCCGTCGGGACGAGCAGTACTTC. Translation gives CASSLGWGRRDEQYF.

This clonotype was seen at least ten times. This rearrangement joins TRBV5-1 to TRBJ1-2, with TRBD1 as a possible D gene (6 bases). The CDR3 contains 14 residues. The V gene lost 3 bases and the J gene lost 1 base, with 10 bases spanning the gap. Germline CDR1 SGHRS, CDR2 YFSETQ. CDR3 DNA: TGCGCCAGCAGCTGGACAGCAAGTAACTATGGCTACACCTTC. Its translation is CASSWTASNYGYTF.

This clonotype was recorded many times. J is TRBJ2-7 and V is TRBV7-2; 11 bases align to TRBD1. Germline trimming cut 2 bases from V and 5 bases from J; bases unmatched to any gene: 5. Germline CDR1 SGHTA, CDR2 FQGNSA. There are 15 residues in the CDR3. The CDR3 nucleotides read TGTGCCAGCAGCTTAATGGGACAGGGGGTCCACGAGCAGTACTTC. This sequence encodes CASSLMGQGVHEQYF.

This clonotype was detected many times. The chain carries TRBV7-2 and TRBJ1-2; D is perhaps TRBD1 (6 bases). Trimming stripped 2 bases from V and 0 bases from J, with 13 bases between. The germline V gene encodes CDR1 SGHTA and CDR2 FQGNSA. This CDR3 has 16 amino acids. As DNA, the CDR3 is TGTGCCAGCAGCTTAATCGGGGGCCAAGCTAACTATGGCTACACCTTC. Its translation: CASSLIGGQANYGYTF.

V is TRBV3-1 and J is TRBJ2-2; D gene uncertain. The V gene's germline CDR1 is LGHDT and CDR2 YNNKEL (reference sequence). CDR3 size: 15 residues. Trimming took 1 base from V and 4 from J, leaving 10 bases between them. The CDR3 region is CASSQVIPGTGELFF. CDR3 bases: TGTGCCAGCAGCCAAGTTATTCCGGGCACCGGGGAGCTGTTTTTT.

This clonotype was seen at least ten times. This chain links TRBV12-3 or TRBV12-4 with TRBJ2-2; D is undetermined. Trimming removed 0 bases at V and 0 bases at J, with 11 bases between. There are 17 residues in the CDR3. The CDR3 nucleotides are TGTGCCAGCAGTTTAGCAACCGCGTTCGCGAACACCGGGGAGCTGTTTTTT. It yields the protein CASSLATAFANTGELFF.

The chain is built from TRBV19 and TRBJ1-5, with 9 bases aligning to TRBD1. Germline trimming cut 3 bases from V and 4 bases from J; bases unmatched to any gene: 4. From germline, CDR1 is LNHDA and CDR2 SQIVND (reference sequence). This CDR3 has 15 residues. The CDR3 sequence: CASSMDRGPNQPQHF. The CDR3 DNA is TGTGCCAGTAGTATGGACAGGGGACCTAATCAGCCCCAGCATTTT.

In the case of this clonotype: One end of the junction does not line up with germline, which may come from a read error. The V and J genes are TRBV7-8 and TRBJ2-5; 16 bases are shared with TRBD2. CDR3 length equals 17 residues. Looked up from germline, CDR1 is SGHVS and CDR2 is FQNEAQ. CDR3 amino acids: CSTRGLAGGPMEETQYF. The CDR3 DNA is TGCAGCACGCGGGGACTAGCGGGGGGGCCCATGGAGGAGACCCAGTACTTC.

This clonotype was observed a few times. This may come from a read error, since a much larger clone is one base off. The chain has TRBV7-3 and TRBJ2-3; 8 bases fit TRBD2. This CDR3 region has 15 residues. J was trimmed by 4 bases and V by 5 bases; bases with no gene match: 8. Per germline, CDR1 SGHTA and CDR2 FQGTGA. For the CDR3, the DNA is TGTGCCAGCAGCCAAAGCGGGGGTAGCGCAGATACGCAGTATTTT. It yields the protein CASSQSGGSADTQYF.

This clonotype was seen many times. The chain couples TRBV4-1 to TRBJ1-1; D is undetermined. There are 18 residues in the CDR3. The V end was cut by 1 base, the J end by 0 bases, with 18 bases between. The germline V gene encodes CDR1 MGHRA and CDR2 YSYEKL. CDR3: CASSQVGSRALMNTEAFF. The DNA for the CDR3 is TGCGCCAGCAGCCAAGTTGGCAGCCGTGCTCTAATGAACACTGAAGCTTTCTTT.

This clonotype was found a few times. This CDR3 reads CASSRWDKQETQYF. Written as DNA, the CDR3 is TGCGCCAGCAGCAGATGGGACAAGCAAGAGACCCAGTACTTC. The rearrangement links TRBV5-1 to TRBJ2-5; perhaps TRBD1 as D (6 bases). This CDR3 comprises 14 residues. Germline values: CDR1 SGHRS, CDR2 YFSETQ. Trimming took 4 bases from V and 2 from J, leaving 12 bases between them. Combining the CDR3 with reference TRBV5-1 and TRBJ2-5 gives the whole variable domain KAGVTQTPRYLIKTRGQQVTLSCSPISGHRSVSWYQQTPGQGLQFLFEYFSETQRNKGNFPGRFSGRQFSNSRSEMNVSTLELGDSALYLCASSRWDKQETQYFGPGTRLLVL.

The gene calls are TRBV19 and TRBJ1-5, with D tentatively TRBD1 (6 bases). The CDR3 is 16 amino acids. The germline CDR1 and CDR2 sequences are LNHDA and SQIVND (reference sequence). V was trimmed by 7 bases and J by 4 bases, leaving 20 bases between them. CDR3 bases: TGTGCCAGTACCCTTGAGGGGGGAGTAGGAAATCAGCCCCAGCATTTT. Translation: CASTLEGGVGNQPQHF.

The genes are TRBV28 and TRBJ1-5, with D hard to call. Germline V lookup: CDR1 MDHEN, CDR2 SYDVKM. The CDR3 covers 14 residues. V was trimmed by 8 bases and J by 1 base, leaving 12 bases between them. The CDR3 coding sequence is TGTGCCAGCCTGACCTTTGCGAGCAATCAGCCCCAGCATTTT. Amino acids: CASLTFASNQPQHF.

This clonotype was observed a few times. The genes are TRBV12-3 or TRBV12-4 and TRBJ2-5; possible D gene TRBD1, 6 bases. The V gene lost 5 bases and the J gene lost 3 bases, with 13 bases spanning the gap. This CDR3 has 14 amino acids. For the CDR3, the DNA is TGTGCCAGCAGTGTAGGACAGAATAAAGAGACCCAGTACTTC. It encodes CASSVGQNKETQYF.

This clonotype appeared many times. The chain joins TRBV2 to TRBJ1-1, with no clear D. There are 16 residues in the CDR3. In germline, CDR1 is SNHLY, CDR2 FYNNEI. V lost 6 bases, J lost 5 bases, and 22 bases lay in between. CDR3 DNA: TGTGCCAGCAGCCTCGATGGGTCGATAAGGGCGACTGAAGCTTTCTTT. Its protein is CASSLDGSIRATEAFF.

V and J are TRBV2 and TRBJ1-5; possible D gene TRBD1, 5 bases. Trimming took 6 bases from V and 2 from J, leaving 14 bases between them. This CDR3 contains 15 residues. CDR1 and CDR2 (germline): SNHLY, FYNNEI. The DNA of the CDR3 is TGTGCCAGCAGCACCGCAGGGATGGGCAATCAGCCCCAGCATTTT. Translated, it gives CASSTAGMGNQPQHF.

On this clonotype itself: The junction departs from germline at one end; a sequencing error may be responsible. The genes are TRBV27 and TRBJ1-6; 7 nucleotides line up with TRBD1. The CDR3 is made up of 17 amino acids. CDR1 and CDR2 from the germline V gene are MNHEY and SMNVEV (reference sequence). The CDR3 spells CASSFVMVDRANSLLHF. Written as DNA, the CDR3 is TGTGCCAGCAGTTTTGTTATGGTCGACAGGGCTAATTCACTCCTCCACTTT.

This clonotype was recorded at least ten times. V is TRBV15 and J is TRBJ2-3; D is perhaps TRBD1 (5 bases). The germline V gene encodes CDR1 LNHNV and CDR2 YYDKDF (reference sequence). V gave up 0 bases and J gave up 3 bases, with 7 bases separating them. The CDR3 runs 14 residues. The CDR3 loop is CATSRDRATDTQYF. The CDR3 DNA is TGTGCCACCAGCAGAGACAGGGCGACAGATACGCAGTATTTT.